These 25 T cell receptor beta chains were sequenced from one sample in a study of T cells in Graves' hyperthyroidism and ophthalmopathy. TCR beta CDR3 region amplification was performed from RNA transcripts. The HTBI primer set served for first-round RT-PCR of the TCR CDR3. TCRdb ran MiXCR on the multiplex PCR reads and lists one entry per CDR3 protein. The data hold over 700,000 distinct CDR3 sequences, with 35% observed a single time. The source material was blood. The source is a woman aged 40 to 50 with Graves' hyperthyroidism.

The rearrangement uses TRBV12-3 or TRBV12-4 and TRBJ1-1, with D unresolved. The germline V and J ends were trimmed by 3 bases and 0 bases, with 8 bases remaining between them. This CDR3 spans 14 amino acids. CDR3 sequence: CASSLAALNTEAFF. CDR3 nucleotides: TGTGCCAGCAGTTTGGCAGCTTTGAACACTGAAGCTTTCTTT.

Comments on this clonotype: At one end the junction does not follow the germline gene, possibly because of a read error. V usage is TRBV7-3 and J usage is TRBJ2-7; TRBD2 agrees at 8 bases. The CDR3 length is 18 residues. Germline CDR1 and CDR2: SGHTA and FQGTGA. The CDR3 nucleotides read TGCGCCAGCAGCCAACCCCGGGGTACCAGCGGGAGTCAAAACGAGCAGTACTTC. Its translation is CASSQPRGTSGSQNEQYF. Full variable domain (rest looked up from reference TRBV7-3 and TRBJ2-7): GAGVSQTPSNKVTEKGKYVELRCDPISGHTALYWYRQSLGQGPEFLIYFQGTGAADDSGLPNDRFFAVRPEGSVSTLKIQRTERGDSAVYLCASSQPRGTSGSQNEQYFGPGTRLTVT.

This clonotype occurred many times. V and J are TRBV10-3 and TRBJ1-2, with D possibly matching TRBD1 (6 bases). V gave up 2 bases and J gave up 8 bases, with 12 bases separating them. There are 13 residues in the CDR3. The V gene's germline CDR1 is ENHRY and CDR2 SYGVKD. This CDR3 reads CAISEGGRGGYTF. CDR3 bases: TGTGCCATCAGTGAGGGGGGCAGGGGAGGCTACACCTTC.

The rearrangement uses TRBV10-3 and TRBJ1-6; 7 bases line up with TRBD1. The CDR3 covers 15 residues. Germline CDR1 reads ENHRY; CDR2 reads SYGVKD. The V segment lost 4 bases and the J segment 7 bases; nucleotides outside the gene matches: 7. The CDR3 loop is CAISGGTARNSPLHF. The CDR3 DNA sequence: TGTGCCATCAGTGGAGGGACAGCTAGAAATTCACCCCTCCACTTT.

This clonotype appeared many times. The CDR3, as DNA: TGTGCCATCAGCGGGGGAAGCGCAAATCAGCCCCAGCATTTT. This sequence encodes CAISGGSANQPQHF. This chain uses TRBV10-3 with TRBJ1-5, with D possibly being TRBD1 (5 bases). In germline, CDR1 is ENHRY, CDR2 SYGVKD. V lost 6 bases and J lost 4, with 13 bases in between. CDR3 length equals 14 residues.

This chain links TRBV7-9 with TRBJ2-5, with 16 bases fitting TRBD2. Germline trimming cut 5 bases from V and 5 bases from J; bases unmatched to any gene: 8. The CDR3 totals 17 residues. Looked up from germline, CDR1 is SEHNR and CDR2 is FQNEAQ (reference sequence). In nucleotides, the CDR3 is TGTGCCAGCAGCCGCGGGACTAGCGGGAGGGAGGCGGAGACCCAGTACTTC. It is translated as CASSRGTSGREAETQYF.

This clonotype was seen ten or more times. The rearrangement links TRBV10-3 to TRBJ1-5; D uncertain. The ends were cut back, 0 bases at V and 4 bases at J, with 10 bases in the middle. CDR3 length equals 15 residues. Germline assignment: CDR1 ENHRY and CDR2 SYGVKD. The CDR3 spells CAISESVTRNQPQHF. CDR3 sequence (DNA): TGTGCCATCAGTGAGTCGGTAACAAGGAATCAGCCCCAGCATTTT.

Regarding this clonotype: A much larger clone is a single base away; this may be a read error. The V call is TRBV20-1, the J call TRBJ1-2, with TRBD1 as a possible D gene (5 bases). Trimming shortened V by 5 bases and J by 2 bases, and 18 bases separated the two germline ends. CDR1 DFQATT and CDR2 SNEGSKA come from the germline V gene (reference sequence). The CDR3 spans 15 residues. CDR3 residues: CSAAARGEGNYGYTF. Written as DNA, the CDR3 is TGCAGTGCTGCGGCACGAGGGGAAGGAAACTATGGCTACACCTTC.

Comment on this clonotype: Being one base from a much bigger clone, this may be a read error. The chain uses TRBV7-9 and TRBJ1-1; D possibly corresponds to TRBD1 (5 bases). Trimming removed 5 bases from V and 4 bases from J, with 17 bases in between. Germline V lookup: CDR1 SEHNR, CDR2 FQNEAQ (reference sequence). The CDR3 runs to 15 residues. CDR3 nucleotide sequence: TGTGCCAGCAGCCGGGGGGACGCAACCAGCACTGAAGCTTTCTTT. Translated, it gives CASSRGDATSTEAFF. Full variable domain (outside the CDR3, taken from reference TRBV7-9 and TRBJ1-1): DTGVSQNPRHKITKRGQNVTFRCDPISEHNRLYWYRQTLGQGPEFLTYFQNEAQLEKSRLLSDRFSAERPKGSFSTLEIQRTEQGDSAMYLCASSRGDATSTEAFFGQGTRLTVV.

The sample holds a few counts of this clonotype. For the CDR3, the DNA is TGTGCCAGCGGACACGACAGGGGAAATTCACCCCTCCACTTT. It encodes CASGHDRGNSPLHF. The chain uses TRBV6-1 and TRBJ1-6, with 8 bases aligning to TRBD1. Germline-derived CDR1 and CDR2 are MNHNS and SASEGT. The trim removed 8 bases at V and 7 bases at J, leaving 7 bases unmatched. The CDR3 totals 14 residues.

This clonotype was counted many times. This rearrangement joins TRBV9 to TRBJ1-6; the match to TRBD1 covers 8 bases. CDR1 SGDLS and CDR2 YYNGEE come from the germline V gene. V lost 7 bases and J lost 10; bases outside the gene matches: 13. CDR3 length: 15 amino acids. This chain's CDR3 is CASAPLGRGPSPLHF. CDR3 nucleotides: TGTGCCAGCGCCCCTTTGGGCAGGGGGCCGTCACCCCTCCACTTT.

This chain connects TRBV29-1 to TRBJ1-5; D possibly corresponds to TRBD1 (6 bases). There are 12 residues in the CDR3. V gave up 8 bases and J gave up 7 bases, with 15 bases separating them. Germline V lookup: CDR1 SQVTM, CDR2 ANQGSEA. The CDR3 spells CSSQDSNQPQHF. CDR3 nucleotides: TGCAGCAGTCAGGACAGTAACCAGCCCCAGCATTTT.

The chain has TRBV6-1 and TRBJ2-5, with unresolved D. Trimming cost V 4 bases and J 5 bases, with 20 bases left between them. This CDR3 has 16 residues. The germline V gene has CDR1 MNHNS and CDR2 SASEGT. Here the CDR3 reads CASSGLTGLLGETQYF. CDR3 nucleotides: TGTGCCAGCAGTGGGTTAACGGGTCTCTTGGGGGAGACCCAGTACTTC.

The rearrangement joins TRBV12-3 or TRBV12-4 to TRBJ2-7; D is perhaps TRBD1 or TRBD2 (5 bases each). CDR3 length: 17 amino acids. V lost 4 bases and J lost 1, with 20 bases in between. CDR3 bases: TGTGCCAGCAGTTACTCGAGCCGGGGCCCTCCTTCCTACGAGCAGTACTTC. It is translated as CASSYSSRGPPSYEQYF.

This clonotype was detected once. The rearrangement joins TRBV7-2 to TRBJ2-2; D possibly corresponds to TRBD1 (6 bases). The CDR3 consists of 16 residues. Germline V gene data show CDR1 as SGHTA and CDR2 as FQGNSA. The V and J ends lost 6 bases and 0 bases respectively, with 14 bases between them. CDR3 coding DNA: TGTGCCAGCAGTGGCCGGACAGACCCGAACACCGGGGAGCTGTTTTTT. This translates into CASSGRTDPNTGELFF.

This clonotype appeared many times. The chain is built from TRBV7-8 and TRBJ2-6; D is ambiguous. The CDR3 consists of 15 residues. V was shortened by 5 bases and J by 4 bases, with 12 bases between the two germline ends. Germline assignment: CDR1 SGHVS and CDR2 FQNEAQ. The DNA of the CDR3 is TGTGCCAGCAGCACCGACCGCCTCGGGGCCAACGTCCTGACTTTC. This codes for CASSTDRLGANVLTF.

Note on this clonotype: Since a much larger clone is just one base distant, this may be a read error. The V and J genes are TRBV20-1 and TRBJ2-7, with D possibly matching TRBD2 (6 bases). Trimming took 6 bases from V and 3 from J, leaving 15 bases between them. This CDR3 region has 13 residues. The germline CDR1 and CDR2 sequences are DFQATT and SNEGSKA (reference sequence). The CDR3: CSAWEAVGYEQYF. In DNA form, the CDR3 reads TGCAGTGCCTGGGAGGCAGTCGGCTACGAGCAGTACTTC.

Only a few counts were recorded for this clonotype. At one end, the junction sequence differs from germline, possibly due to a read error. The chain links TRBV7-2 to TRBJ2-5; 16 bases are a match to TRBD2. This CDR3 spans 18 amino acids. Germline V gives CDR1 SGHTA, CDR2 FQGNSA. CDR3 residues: CASSQGGTSGGAEETQYF. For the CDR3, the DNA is TGCGCCAGCAGCCAAGGGGGGACTAGCGGGGGGGCGGAGGAGACCCAGTACTTC. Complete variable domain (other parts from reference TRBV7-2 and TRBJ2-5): GAGVSQSPSNKVTEKGKDVELRCDPISGHTALYWYRQSLGQGLEFLIYFQGNSAPDKSGLPSDRFSAERTGGSVSTLTIQRTQQEDSAVYLCASSQGGTSGGAEETQYFGPGTRLLVL.

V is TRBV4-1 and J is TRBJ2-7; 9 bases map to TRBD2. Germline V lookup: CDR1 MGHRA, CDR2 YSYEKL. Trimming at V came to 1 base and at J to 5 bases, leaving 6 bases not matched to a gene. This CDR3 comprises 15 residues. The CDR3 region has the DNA TGCGCCAGCAGCCAAGTTCCAGCGGGAGGCGACGAGCAGTACTTC. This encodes CASSQVPAGGDEQYF.

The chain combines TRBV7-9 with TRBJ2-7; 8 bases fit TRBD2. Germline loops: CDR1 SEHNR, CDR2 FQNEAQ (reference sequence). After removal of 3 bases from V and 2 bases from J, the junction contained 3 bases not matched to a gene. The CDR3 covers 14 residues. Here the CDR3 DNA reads TGTGCCAGCAGCTTTCGACTAGCGCCCTACGAGCAGTACTTC. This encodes CASSFRLAPYEQYF.

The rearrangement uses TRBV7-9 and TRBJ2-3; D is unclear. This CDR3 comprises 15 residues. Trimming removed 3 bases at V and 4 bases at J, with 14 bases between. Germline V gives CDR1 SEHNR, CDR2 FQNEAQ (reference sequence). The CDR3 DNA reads TGTGCCAGCAGCTTTAAGTCCGGCCCGGCAGATACGCAGTATTTT. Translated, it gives CASSFKSGPADTQYF.

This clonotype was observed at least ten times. Here the CDR3 reads CATSRDWKNTEAFF. CDR3 sequence (DNA): TGTGCCACCAGCAGAGATTGGAAGAACACTGAAGCTTTCTTT. V gene TRBV15 combines with J gene TRBJ1-1; no clear D. CDR1 and CDR2 (germline): LNHNV, YYDKDF (reference sequence). CDR3 length: 14 amino acids. Trimming took off 0 bases at V and 1 base at J, with 6 bases between the two ends.

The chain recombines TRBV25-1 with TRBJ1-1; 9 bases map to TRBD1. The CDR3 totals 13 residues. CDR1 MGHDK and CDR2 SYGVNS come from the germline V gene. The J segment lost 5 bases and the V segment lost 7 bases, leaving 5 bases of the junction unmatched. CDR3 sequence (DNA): TGTGCCAGCACCGGGACAGGGTCGACTGAAGCTTTCTTT. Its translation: CASTGTGSTEAFF.

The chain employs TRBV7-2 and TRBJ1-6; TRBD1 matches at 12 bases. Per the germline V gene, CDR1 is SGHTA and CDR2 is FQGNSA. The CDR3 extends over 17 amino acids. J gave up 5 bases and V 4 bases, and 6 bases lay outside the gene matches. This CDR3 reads CASSYRGQGADNSPLHF. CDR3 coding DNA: TGTGCCAGCAGCTACCGGGGACAGGGGGCAGATAATTCACCCCTCCACTTT.

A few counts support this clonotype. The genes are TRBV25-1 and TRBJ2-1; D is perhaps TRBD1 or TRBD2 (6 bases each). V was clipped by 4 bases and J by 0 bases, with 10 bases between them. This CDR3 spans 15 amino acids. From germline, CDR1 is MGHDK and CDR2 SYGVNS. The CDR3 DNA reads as TGTGCCAGCAGTGGGGGGGCCAACTCCTACAATGAGCAGTTCTTC. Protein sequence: CASSGGANSYNEQFF.